This entry lists 18 T cell receptor beta chains sequenced from one sample in a study of neurological immune-mediated disorders. MiXCR, applied by TCRdb to the 5' RACE reads, yields one record per CDR3 protein. Here the sample spans 55,000 or so distinct CDR3 sequences, 4% being singletons. What was sequenced was CD4+ T cells from blood. The receptors were sampled from a woman aged 40 to 50 with multiple sclerosis.

This clonotype has at least ten counts. The chain uses TRBV20-1 and TRBJ2-7; D not resolved. The CDR3 covers 12 residues. V was clipped by 6 bases and J by 0 bases, with 9 bases between them. Germline V CDR1 and CDR2: DFQATT, SNEGSKA (reference sequence). The CDR3 nucleotides read TGCAGTGCCTCGACACCCTCCTACGAGCAGTACTTC. This sequence encodes CSASTPSYEQYF.

Ten or more counts support this clonotype. The chain links TRBV2 to TRBJ1-1, with D possibly TRBD1 on 6 matching bases. Per the germline V gene, CDR1 is SNHLY and CDR2 is FYNNEI. Deletions cut 5 bases from V and 4 bases from J, with 14 bases between. This CDR3 is built from 14 residues. The CDR3 DNA is TGTGCCAGCAGTCCCCACAGGGTACCCACTGAAGCTTTCTTT. It codes for CASSPHRVPTEAFF.

This clonotype was seen at least ten times. The V call is TRBV20-1, the J call TRBJ2-5; tentative D call: TRBD2 (6 bases). This CDR3 comprises 12 residues. V was cut by 7 bases and J by 4 bases, with 13 bases left in between. Germline V lookup: CDR1 DFQATT, CDR2 SNEGSKA (reference sequence). The CDR3 loop reads CSVGGARETQYF. CDR3 sequence (DNA): TGCAGTGTTGGCGGGGCGCGAGAGACCCAGTACTTC.

This clonotype came up many times. Here the CDR3 DNA reads TGTGCCAGCAGCTACGGACCGAGGGAGGGCTACACCTTC. Protein: CASSYGPREGYTF. The J gene is TRBJ1-2, the V gene TRBV5-5; D unclear. The length of the CDR3 is 13 residues. V was clipped by 3 bases and J by 8 bases, with 14 bases between them. Germline V lookup: CDR1 SGHKS, CDR2 YYEKEE (reference sequence).

This clonotype was picked up many times. The V call is TRBV10-2, the J call TRBJ2-7; TRBD1 aligns across 7 bases. The ends lost 6 bases at V and 2 bases at J; junction bases unmatched: 7. From germline, CDR1 is WSHSY and CDR2 SAAADI. The CDR3 sequence is 14 residues long. CDR3 sequence reads: CASRPGGLPYEQYF. CDR3 DNA sequence: TGCGCCAGCAGGCCAGGGGGTCTACCCTACGAGCAGTACTTC.

This clonotype has at least ten counts. The chain is built from TRBV6-6 and TRBJ1-6, with a tentative D call TRBD1 (6 bases). Germline V gene data show CDR1 as MNHNY and CDR2 as SVGAGI (reference sequence). Trimming removed 6 bases from V and 6 bases from J, with 24 bases in between. This CDR3 contains 18 residues. CDR3: CASSLGGWGPVGNSPLHF. The CDR3 DNA sequence: TGTGCCAGCAGCCTGGGGGGGTGGGGGCCCGTGGGTAATTCACCCCTCCACTTT.

This clonotype showed up many times. The gene calls are TRBV7-8 and TRBJ1-2, with D possibly being TRBD1 (5 bases). The ends were cut back, 5 bases at V and 7 bases at J, with 17 bases in the middle. Germline assignment: CDR1 SGHVS and CDR2 FQNEAQ. The CDR3 has 14 residues. CDR3 DNA sequence: TGTGCCAGCAGCCAAAGGGGACCCGGCAGTGGCTACACCTTC. Translation: CASSQRGPGSGYTF.

This clonotype was counted at least ten times. V and J are TRBV4-2 and TRBJ2-1; a possible D gene is TRBD2 (5 bases). V shed 2 bases and J shed 10 bases, with 9 bases lying between them. The CDR3 sequence is 12 residues long. CDR1 LGHNA and CDR2 YNFKEQ come from the germline V gene. The CDR3 DNA reads TGTGCCAGCAGCCAATACGGGATGGAGCAGTTCTTC. It encodes CASSQYGMEQFF.

This clonotype was counted at least ten times. V is TRBV20-1 and J is TRBJ2-3; D uncertain. Germline V gene lookup returns CDR1 DFQATT and CDR2 SNEGSKA (reference sequence). CDR3 length equals 15 residues. V lost 5 bases, J lost 4 bases, and 19 bases lay in between. The CDR3 DNA sequence: TGCAGTGCTCCAGATGCCAAAACGAGTTCAGATACGCAGTATTTT. Translation gives CSAPDAKTSSDTQYF.

This clonotype was counted at least ten times. This sequence joins TRBV5-1 and TRBJ2-1, with 10 bases fitting TRBD2. The germline V gene encodes CDR1 SGHRS and CDR2 YFSETQ. V lost 4 bases and J lost 3; bases outside the gene matches: 7. The CDR3 is 16 residues long. CDR3: CASSLASGGDYNEQFF. The CDR3 nucleotides read TGCGCCAGCAGCCTGGCTAGCGGGGGAGACTACAATGAGCAGTTCTTC.

This clonotype was counted at least ten times. This sequence joins TRBV6-2 or TRBV6-3 and TRBJ1-1, with 7 bases fitting TRBD1. The CDR3 spans 14 residues. V lost 5 bases, J lost 1 base, and 4 bases stayed unmatched. The germline CDR1 and CDR2 sequences are MNHEY and SVGEGT. The CDR3 is CASSRDSWNTEAFF. The DNA of the CDR3 is TGTGCCAGCAGTCGGGACAGTTGGAACACTGAAGCTTTCTTT.

Ten or more counts support this clonotype. The chain joins TRBV10-3 to TRBJ1-4; 7 bases line up with TRBD1. After removal of 3 bases from V and 3 bases from J, the junction contained 4 bases not matched to a gene. Germline V gene data show CDR1 as ENHRY and CDR2 as SYGVKD. The CDR3 is 15 amino acids. In DNA form, the CDR3 reads TGTGCCATCAGTGAAATGACAGGGTCTAATGAAAAACTGTTTTTT. This translates into CAISEMTGSNEKLFF.

The table lists this clonotype with many counts. V is TRBV5-1 and J is TRBJ2-7, with 10 bases matching TRBD1. V shed 1 base and J 3 bases; nucleotides not matched to a gene: 4. The CDR3 runs 15 residues. Germline CDR1 and CDR2: SGHRS and YFSETQ. CDR3 residues: CASSLTGDRGYEQYF. In DNA form, the CDR3 reads TGCGCCAGCAGCTTGACCGGGGACAGGGGCTACGAGCAGTACTTC.

This clonotype was seen repeatedly, ten times or more. CDR3 bases: TGTGCCAGCAGCTTGTTAGCGGGGACCTACGAGCAGTACTTC. This translates into CASSLLAGTYEQYF. The chain has TRBV5-5 and TRBJ2-7; 8 bases are a match to TRBD2. CDR3 length equals 14 residues. The V gene end was trimmed by 1 base and the J gene end by 2 bases; junction bases not matched to a gene: 2. Germline CDR1 is SGHKS and CDR2 is YYEKEE (reference sequence).

In its sample, this clonotype was seen many times. The J gene is TRBJ1-5, the V gene TRBV5-1, with 10 bases aligning to TRBD1. V lost 4 bases and J lost 0; bases outside the gene matches: 7. The CDR3 is made up of 17 amino acids. Germline CDR1 is SGHRS and CDR2 is YFSETQ. The CDR3 DNA is TGCGCCAGCAGCCCAACGGGACAGGGGCATAGCAATCAGCCCCAGCATTTT. Its translation is CASSPTGQGHSNQPQHF.

The table lists this clonotype with many counts. This chain joins TRBV10-3 and TRBJ1-1, with D possibly being TRBD1 (6 bases). The V and J ends lost 3 bases and 1 base respectively, with 18 bases between them. Germline assignment: CDR1 ENHRY and CDR2 SYGVKD. There are 17 residues in the CDR3. The CDR3 reads CAISDPQGPERNTEAFF. CDR3 DNA: TGTGCCATCAGTGACCCGCAGGGGCCCGAGAGGAACACTGAAGCTTTCTTT.

This clonotype was picked up many times. The rearrangement links TRBV25-1 to TRBJ1-2; D perhaps matches TRBD1 (6 bases). Trimming took off 6 bases at V and 6 bases at J, with 20 bases between the two ends. Germline CDR1 is MGHDK and CDR2 is SYGVNS. The CDR3 loop spans 15 amino acids. The CDR3 is CASRSDGGARDGYTF. In DNA, the CDR3 is TGTGCCAGCAGATCAGATGGGGGCGCAAGGGATGGCTACACCTTC.

This clonotype was found many times. V and J are TRBV5-1 and TRBJ1-1; the D is unclear. Trimming took off 3 bases at V and 1 base at J, with 13 bases between the two ends. Germline CDR1 SGHRS, CDR2 YFSETQ. This CDR3 region has 15 residues. The CDR3 DNA is TGCGCCAGCAGCTCCTACTTGACACCGAACACTGAAGCTTTCTTT. This gives the protein CASSSYLTPNTEAFF.